This T cell receptor (beta chain) comes out of a study of shared clonotypes between healthy human individuals. Points from the study as a whole: Only blood samples were collected, and tissue repertoires likely differ. Relative to their counterparts shared across all four donors, non-shared clonotypes exhibited diminished generation probabilities. Naive subsets, compared against memory subsets, generally had larger estimated richness values. An expected dependence of interdonor clonotype sharing on sequencing depth was noted.

This CDR3 spans 16 amino acids. The trim removed 5 bases at V and 3 bases at J, leaving 5 bases unmatched. CDR1 and CDR2 from the germline V gene are MDHEN and SYDVKM. As concerns this clone: Its antigen is as yet unknown.

Sequenced by immunoSEQ multiplex PCR; TCRdb stores in-frame clones only, minus some. The sample records fewer than 1.8 million clones, approximately 98.5% being singletons. Material for sequencing was naive CD4+ T cells sorted from blood. Subset described: CD45RA+ positively selected. J is TRBJ2-2 and V is TRBV28; 11 nucleotides match TRBD1. This receptor was obtained from a man under 40 in good health. The CDR3 region is CASSRPGQGDTGELFF. The CDR3 DNA reads TGTGCCAGCAGTCGCCCGGGACAGGGGGACACCGGGGAGCTGTTTTTT.